This T cell receptor beta chain is from a study of early T cells in non-severe SARS-CoV-2 infection. V was pared by 5 bases and J by 0 bases, with 4 bases of the junction left unmatched. The CDR3 contains 14 residues. In germline, CDR1 is SGHVS, CDR2 FQNEAQ. This clonotype was recorded many times. TCRdb analysed the 5' RACE reads with MiXCR anew, one entry per CDR3 protein. The repertoire has 55,000 to 80,000 distinct CDR3 sequences, roughly 11% of them found once; the top ten carry around 4%. Sequences were obtained from whole blood. The J gene is TRBJ2-7, the V gene TRBV7-8; 7 nucleotides align to TRBD1. The clonotype was recovered from an adult who was a healthcare worker with PCR-confirmed SARS-CoV-2 infection or an uninfected control (not recorded which). DNA of the CDR3: TGTGCCAGCAGCGCGGACAGGCGCTCCTACGAGCAGTACTTC. This codes for CASSADRRSYEQYF.